Sequencing of this TCR beta chain was carried out in a study of T cells in localized non-small cell lung cancer. General study findings and limits: Heterogeneity remains possible because sequencing was limited to only one tumor region. Uninvolved nearby lung showed the greatest T cell clonality, exceeding that found in tumor. Appearing in adjacent lung were a median around 60 of the top 100 tumor clones.

Sequencing used immunoSEQ multiplex PCR; TCRdb keeps in-frame clones, though not all of them. The sample shows approximately 900 clones, approximately 33% of them seen only once. The CDR3 contains 18 residues. V lost 1 base, J lost 9 bases, and 14 bases stayed unmatched. Germline values: CDR1 MNHGY, CDR2 SAAAGT. Lung tissue at least 2 cm from the tumor margin was confirmed free of atypia. As to this clone: Antigen: not known.

The receptor comes from a female donor older than 55 with stage III squamous cell lung carcinoma. The chain couples TRBV6-8 to TRBJ2-1; 11 nucleotides align to TRBD2. The material sequenced was normal lung tissue next to the tumor, taken before any cancer treatment. CDR3 nucleotide sequence: TGTGCCAGCAGTTACTATGGGACGCTAGCGGGAGGTCGAGGTGAGCAGTTCTTC. Translated, it gives CASSYYGTLAGGRGEQFF.